Following are 8 T cell receptor beta chains from one sample sequenced in a study of post-analysis software for immune sequencing data. Their antigens are not known. General study results and limits: There were five or six TRBV segments more frequent in patients than controls, and TRBV5-6, TRBV5-1 and TRBV20-1 were among them.

Tagging with unique molecular identifiers was a feature of the TCR beta cDNA libraries. TCRdb used MiXCR to reprocess the PCR reads, holding one entry per CDR3 protein. The data show about 500,000 distinct CDR3 sequences, roughly 46% seen once. The material sequenced was blood. The receptors were sampled from a girl aged 10 to 17 with multiple sclerosis.

This clonotype was counted a few times. V gene TRBV29-1 combines with J gene TRBJ2-7; D gene uncertain. The CDR3 spans 12 residues. CDR1 and CDR2 (germline): SQVTM, ANQGSEA. Trimming pared 4 bases from V and 1 base from J, leaving 8 bases between. The CDR3 nucleotides read TGCAGCGTTGGTGGAGATTCCTACGAGCAGTACTTC. It yields the protein CSVGGDSYEQYF.

CDR3 nucleotide sequence: TGTGCCACCAGTAGCAGGTCGTATGGCTACACCTTC. Amino acids: CATSSRSYGYTF. The chain is built from TRBV24-1 and TRBJ1-2; D unclear. Trimming cost V 6 bases and J 5 bases, with 9 bases left between them. Germline-derived CDR1 and CDR2 are KGHDR and SFDVKD. The CDR3 sequence is 12 residues long.

This clonotype came up a few times. The rearrangement joins TRBV28 to TRBJ2-6; 7 bases are shared with TRBD1. CDR3 length equals 17 residues. V was clipped by 5 bases and J by 0 bases; unmatched bases: 7. CDR1 and CDR2 from the germline V gene are MDHEN and SYDVKM. DNA for the CDR3: TGTGCCAGCAGTCTCCCGGGACAGTTCTCTGGGGCCAACGTCCTGACTTTC. Amino acid sequence: CASSLPGQFSGANVLTF.

The J gene is TRBJ2-5, the V gene TRBV12-3 or TRBV12-4; D gene unclear. The CDR3 is made up of 13 amino acids. Trimming removed 10 bases from V and 2 bases from J, with 14 bases in between. DNA of the CDR3: TGTGCCATCCTAAGGGTAAATCAAGAGACCCAGTACTTC. Amino acid sequence: CAILRVNQETQYF.

The chain has TRBV6-5 and TRBJ1-1; D unclear. CDR1 MNHEY and CDR2 SVGAGI come from the germline V gene. This CDR3 is 13 amino acids long. V was pared by 5 bases and J by 1 base, with 8 bases between. The CDR3 coding sequence is TGTGCCAGCAGTGGGCTCGGGAACACTGAAGCTTTCTTT. This sequence encodes CASSGLGNTEAFF.

Concerning this clonotype: This may stem from a read error, because a much larger clone lies one nucleotide away. The chain has TRBV15 and TRBJ2-7; possibly TRBD1 for D (6 bases). The CDR3 sequence is 15 residues long. The germline V gene encodes CDR1 LNHNV and CDR2 YYDKDF (reference sequence). The CDR3 is CAASRESDSSYEQYF. For the CDR3, the DNA is TGTGCCGCCAGCAGAGAATCGGACAGCTCCTACGAGCAGTACTTC.

This clonotype came up a few times. The chain carries TRBV20-1 and TRBJ2-5; a possible D gene is TRBD2 (7 bases). V lost 5 bases and J lost 2, with 12 bases in between. The germline CDR1 and CDR2 sequences are DFQATT and SNEGSKA (reference sequence). The CDR3 totals 13 residues. CDR3 nucleotide sequence: TGCAGTGCTCTAAGCGGGACACAAGAGACCCAGTACTTC. It yields the protein CSALSGTQETQYF.

This sequence joins TRBV28 and TRBJ2-1; 10 bases agree with TRBD1. Germline V gives CDR1 MDHEN, CDR2 SYDVKM. The J segment lost 6 bases and the V segment lost 1 base, leaving 3 bases of the junction unmatched. The length of the CDR3 is 15 residues. The CDR3 DNA sequence: TGTGCCAGCAGTTTATCGGACAGGGGGTTCAATGAGCAGTTCTTC. It encodes CASSLSDRGFNEQFF. Combining the CDR3 with reference TRBV28 and TRBJ2-1 gives the whole variable domain DVKVTQSSRYLVKRTGEKVFLECVQDMDHENMFWYRQDPGLGLRLIYFSYDVKMKEKGDIPEGYSVSREKKERFSLILESASTNQTSMYLCASSLSDRGFNEQFFGPGTRLTVL.